The present TCR beta chain was sequenced within a study of blood T cell repertoires in COVID-19. CDR1 SGHTA and CDR2 FQGTGA come from the germline V gene. CDR3 length: 18 residues. The germline V and J ends were trimmed by 0 bases and 0 bases, with 12 bases remaining between them. Profiling relied on immunoSEQ multiplex PCR, and the TCRdb table lists in-frame clones only, not all of them. The sample contains 35,000 to 45,000 clones, around 85% of which appear only once. The sequenced sample consisted of peripheral blood. The receptor was derived from a man between 60 and 75 years old with acute or convalescent COVID-19. The rearrangement uses TRBV7-3 and TRBJ1-6; D not certain. In DNA, the CDR3 is TGTGCCAGCAGCTTAACTCCTCTCGGGAGCTCCTATAATTCACCCCTCCACTTT. Translated, it gives CASSLTPLGSSYNSPLHF.